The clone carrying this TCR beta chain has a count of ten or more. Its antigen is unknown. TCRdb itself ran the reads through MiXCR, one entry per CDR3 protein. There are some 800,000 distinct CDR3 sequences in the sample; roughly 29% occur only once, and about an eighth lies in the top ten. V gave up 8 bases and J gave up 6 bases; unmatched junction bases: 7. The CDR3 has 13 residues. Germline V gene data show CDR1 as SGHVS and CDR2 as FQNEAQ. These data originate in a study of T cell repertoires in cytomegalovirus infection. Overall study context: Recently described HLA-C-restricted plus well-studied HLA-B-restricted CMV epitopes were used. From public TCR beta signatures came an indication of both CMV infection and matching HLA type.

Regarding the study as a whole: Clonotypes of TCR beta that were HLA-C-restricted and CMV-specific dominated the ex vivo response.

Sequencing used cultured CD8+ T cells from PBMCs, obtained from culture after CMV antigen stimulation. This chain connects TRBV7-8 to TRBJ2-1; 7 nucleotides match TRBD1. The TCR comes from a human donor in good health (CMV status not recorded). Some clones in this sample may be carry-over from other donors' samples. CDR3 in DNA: TGTGCCAGCCGGGACAGCATACTCAATGAGCAGTTCTTC. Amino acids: CASRDSILNEQFF.